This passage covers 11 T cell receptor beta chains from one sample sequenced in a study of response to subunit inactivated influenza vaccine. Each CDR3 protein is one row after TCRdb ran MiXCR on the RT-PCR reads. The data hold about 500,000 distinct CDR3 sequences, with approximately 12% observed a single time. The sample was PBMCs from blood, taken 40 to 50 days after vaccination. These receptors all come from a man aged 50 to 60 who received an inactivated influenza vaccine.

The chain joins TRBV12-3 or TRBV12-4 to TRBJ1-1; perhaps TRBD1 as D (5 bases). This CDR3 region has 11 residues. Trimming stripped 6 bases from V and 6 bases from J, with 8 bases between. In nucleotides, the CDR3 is TGTGCCAGCAGGTCAGGGTCTGAAGCTTTCTTT. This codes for CASRSGSEAFF.

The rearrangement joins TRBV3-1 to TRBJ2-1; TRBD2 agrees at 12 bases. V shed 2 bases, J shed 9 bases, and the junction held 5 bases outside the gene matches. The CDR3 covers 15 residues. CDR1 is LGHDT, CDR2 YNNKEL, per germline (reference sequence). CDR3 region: CASSQSSGRAFEQFF. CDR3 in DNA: TGTGCCAGCAGCCAATCTAGCGGGAGGGCTTTTGAGCAGTTCTTC.

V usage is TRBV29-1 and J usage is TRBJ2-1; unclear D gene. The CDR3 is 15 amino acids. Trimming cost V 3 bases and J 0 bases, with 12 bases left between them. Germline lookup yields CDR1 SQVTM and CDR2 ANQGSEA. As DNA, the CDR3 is TGCAGCGTTGACTCGACATACAGCTCCTACAATGAGCAGTTCTTC. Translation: CSVDSTYSSYNEQFF.

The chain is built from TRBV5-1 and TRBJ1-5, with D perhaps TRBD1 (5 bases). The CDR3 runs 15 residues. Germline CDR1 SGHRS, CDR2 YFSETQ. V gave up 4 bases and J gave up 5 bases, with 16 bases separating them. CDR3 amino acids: CASSPRAGDYQPQHF. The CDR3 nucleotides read TGCGCCAGCAGCCCGCGGGCGGGGGATTATCAGCCCCAGCATTTT.

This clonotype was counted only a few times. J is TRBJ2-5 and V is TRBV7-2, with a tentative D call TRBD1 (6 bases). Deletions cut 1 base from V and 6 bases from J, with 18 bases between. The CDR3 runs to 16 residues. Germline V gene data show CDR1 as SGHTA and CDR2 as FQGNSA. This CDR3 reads CASSLDQGRLGKTQYF. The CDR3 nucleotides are TGTGCCAGCAGCTTAGATCAGGGGCGCCTTGGAAAGACCCAGTACTTC.

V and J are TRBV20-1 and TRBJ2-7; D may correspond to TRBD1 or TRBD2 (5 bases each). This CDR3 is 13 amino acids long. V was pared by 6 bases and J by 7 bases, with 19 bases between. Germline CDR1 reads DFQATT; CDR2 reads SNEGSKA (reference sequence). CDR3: CSAARDPSGEQYF. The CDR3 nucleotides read TGCAGTGCCGCCCGGGACCCATCAGGGGAGCAGTACTTC.

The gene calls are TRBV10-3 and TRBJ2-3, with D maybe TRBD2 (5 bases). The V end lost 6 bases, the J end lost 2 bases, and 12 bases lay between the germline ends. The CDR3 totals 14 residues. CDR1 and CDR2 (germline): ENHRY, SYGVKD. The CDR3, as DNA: TGTGCCATCAGAGAGGGTCACCCCACAGATACGCAGTATTTT. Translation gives CAIREGHPTDTQYF.

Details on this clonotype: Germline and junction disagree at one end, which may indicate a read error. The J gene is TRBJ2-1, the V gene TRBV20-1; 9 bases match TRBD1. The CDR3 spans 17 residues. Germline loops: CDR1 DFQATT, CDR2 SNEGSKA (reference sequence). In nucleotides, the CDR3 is TGCTGTGCTAGAGAGGGACAGGGAAATTTAAACTACAATGAGCAGTTCTTC. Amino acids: CCAREGQGNLNYNEQFF.

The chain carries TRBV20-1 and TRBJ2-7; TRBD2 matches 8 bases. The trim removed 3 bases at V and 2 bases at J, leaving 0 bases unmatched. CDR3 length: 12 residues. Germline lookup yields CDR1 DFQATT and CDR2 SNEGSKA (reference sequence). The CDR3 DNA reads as TGCAGTGCTAGCGGGAGGGCCTACGAGCAGTACTTC. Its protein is CSASGRAYEQYF.

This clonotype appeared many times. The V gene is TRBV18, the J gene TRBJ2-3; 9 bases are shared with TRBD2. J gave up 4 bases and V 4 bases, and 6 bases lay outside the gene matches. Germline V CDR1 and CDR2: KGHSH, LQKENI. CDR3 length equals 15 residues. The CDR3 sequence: CASSLAGGPADTQYF. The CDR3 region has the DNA TGTGCCAGCTCACTGGCGGGGGGGCCAGCAGATACGCAGTATTTT.

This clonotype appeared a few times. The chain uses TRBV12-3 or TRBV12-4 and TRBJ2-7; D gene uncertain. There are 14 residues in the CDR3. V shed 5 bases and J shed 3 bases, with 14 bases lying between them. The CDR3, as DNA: TGTGCCAGCAGTCTATGGGGTAGAGGCTACGAGCAGTACTTC. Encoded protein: CASSLWGRGYEQYF.